This T cell receptor beta chain was sequenced during a study of technical replicates of blood from a handful of donors (dated by TCRdb to 2016 to 2017). Regarding this clone: Its antigen is not yet known. Qualities for individual bases were not recorded, and no much larger clone is one base off.

The germline V gene (reference sequence) supplies CDR1 SEHNR and CDR2 FQNEAQ. V is pared back by 3 bases and J by 8 bases, with 7 bases lying between the germline termini. From its cysteine to its phenylalanine, the CDR3 spans 12 amino acids. The entry retains the CDR3 DNA only, 36 bases that are in frame from base 1. Receptor amplification or capture employed the immunoSEQ multiplex PCR assay. TCRdb stores this immuneACCESS table with in-frame sequences only. Part of the clones is absent; in the studies checked, under half of the shortfall reflects unresolved V genes, and no reason is known for the rest. This sample comprises 75,000 to 100,000 clones, about 95% of them detected only once. The leading ten clones occupy 0.33% of the sample.

The sequence came from a human donor in good health. Sequenced sample: T cells isolated from PBMCs. The receptor chain draws on TRBV7-9 and TRBJ1-4; TRBD1 is a possible D gene, resting on 6 matching bases. This receptor carries the CDR3 CASSLQGEKLFF. Here is the DNA: TGTGCCAGCAGCTTGCAGGGGGAAAAACTGTTTTTT.